A single sample is the source of the 25 T cell receptor beta chains below, sequenced in a study of blood T cell repertoires in COVID-19. Using immunoSEQ multiplex PCR, the repertoire was profiled, and TCRdb retains in-frame clones only, with some absent. The sample includes over 110,000 clones, over 75% of them seen just once. The sample taken for sequencing was PBMCs or T cells enriched from blood (not recorded which). The receptors originated from a man in his fifties or sixties in a cohort exposed to, infected with or recovered from COVID-19 (not recorded which).

V usage is TRBV19 and J usage is TRBJ1-6, with no clear D. Per germline, CDR1 LNHDA and CDR2 SQIVND (reference sequence). The CDR3 spans 12 residues. The V gene lost 4 bases and the J gene lost 6 bases, with 4 bases spanning the gap. The CDR3 region has the DNA TGTGCCAGTAGTAATAGTAATTCACCCCTCCACTTT. It encodes CASSNSNSPLHF.

This sequence joins TRBV10-2 and TRBJ1-3; D is possibly TRBD1 (6 bases). The V end was cut by 3 bases, the J end by 5 bases, with 17 bases between. The CDR3 extends over 16 amino acids. Germline values: CDR1 WSHSY, CDR2 SAAADI. CDR3 sequence reads: CASSDLGTLARNTIYF. The DNA for the CDR3 is TGCGCCAGCAGTGACCTTGGGACATTAGCTCGAAACACCATATATTTT.

The chain uses TRBV4-1 and TRBJ1-3; D gene ambiguous. The CDR3 is 16 residues long. V lost 1 base to trimming and J lost 0 bases, with 10 bases between them. Germline CDR1 and CDR2: MGHRA and YSYEKL. In nucleotides, the CDR3 is TGCGCCAGCAGCCAAGGGGGAGTCGCCTCTGGAAACACCATATATTTT. It codes for CASSQGGVASGNTIYF.

This clone was observed a single time. The V gene is TRBV6-5, the J gene TRBJ2-3; D gene ambiguous. Germline V CDR1 and CDR2: MNHEY, SVGAGI. The CDR3 has 14 residues. Trimming removed 0 bases from V and 0 bases from J, with 4 bases in between. The chain's CDR3 is CASSYSPSTDTQYF. The CDR3 coding sequence is TGTGCCAGCAGTTACTCTCCTAGCACAGATACGCAGTATTTT.

The chain joins TRBV9 to TRBJ1-4; 7 bases align to TRBD1. CDR3 size: 13 residues. V shed 4 bases and J 8 bases; nucleotides not matched to a gene: 5. Germline V gene lookup returns CDR1 SGDLS and CDR2 YYNGEE. CDR3 DNA: TGTGCCAGCAGCTCCCAGGGGGGCGAAAAACTGTTTTTT. It translates to CASSSQGGEKLFF.

This clone was detected only a few times. The chain uses TRBV15 and TRBJ1-3, with D perhaps matching TRBD1 (5 bases). The V and J ends lost 5 bases and 0 bases respectively, with 11 bases between them. The CDR3 totals 15 residues. Germline CDR1 reads LNHNV; CDR2 reads YYDKDF (reference sequence). The CDR3: CATSAGGSSGNTIYF. The CDR3 DNA follows: TGTGCCACCAGCGCGGGGGGGTCCTCTGGAAACACCATATATTTT.

The chain joins TRBV19 to TRBJ1-6; TRBD1 might be the D (6 bases). The V and J ends lost 4 bases and 6 bases respectively, with 16 bases between them. The length of the CDR3 is 16 residues. The germline gives CDR1 LNHDA, CDR2 SQIVND (reference sequence). The CDR3 loop is CASSTSDRRSNSPLHF. In DNA form, the CDR3 reads TGTGCCAGTAGTACCTCCGACAGGAGATCTAATTCACCCCTCCACTTT.

The V call is TRBV28, the J call TRBJ2-5; unclear D gene. CDR1 is MDHEN and CDR2 is SYDVKM in the germline V gene. The germline V and J ends were trimmed by 4 bases and 11 bases, with 23 bases remaining between them. The CDR3 sequence is 15 residues long. CDR3 in amino acids: CASSSLDRSFAFQYF. CDR3 nucleotide sequence: TGTGCCAGCAGTTCTCTAGATCGGTCTTTTGCTTTTCAGTACTTC.

For this clone: The sample holds other DNA sequences that translate to the same CDR3. The chain links TRBV7-2 to TRBJ1-5; D is possibly TRBD1 (6 bases). The CDR3 is 15 amino acids. Trimming stripped 5 bases from V and 0 bases from J, with 11 bases between. Germline CDR1 and CDR2: SGHTA and FQGNSA. The CDR3 reads CASSLGGGSNQPQHF. The CDR3, as DNA: TGTGCCAGCAGCCTAGGGGGAGGTAGCAATCAGCCCCAGCATTTT.

The chain employs TRBV6-5 and TRBJ1-2, with TRBD1 matching over 10 bases. The germline gives CDR1 MNHEY, CDR2 SVGAGI. The CDR3 extends over 14 amino acids. V was clipped by 5 bases and J by 7 bases; unmatched bases: 7. CDR3 sequence reads: CASSQTGGAFGYTF. CDR3 nucleotides: TGTGCCAGCAGTCAGACAGGGGGCGCATTTGGCTACACCTTC.

The J gene is TRBJ1-2, the V gene TRBV12-5; 7 bases map to TRBD1. The CDR3 extends over 16 amino acids. The germline CDR1 and CDR2 sequences are LGHNT and FRNRAP. V was pared by 5 bases and J by 4 bases, with 13 bases of the junction left unmatched. CDR3 amino acids: CASGLGQGVILYGYTF. Here the CDR3 DNA reads TGTGCTAGTGGTCTGGGGCAGGGGGTTATACTCTATGGCTACACCTTC. Variable domain in full (rest from reference TRBV12-5 and TRBJ1-2): DARVTQTPRHKVTEMGQEVTMRCQPILGHNTVFWYRQTMMQGLELLAYFRNRAPLDDSGMPKDRFSAEMPDATLATLKIQPSEPRDSAVYFCASGLGQGVILYGYTFGSGTRLTVV.

CDR3 protein: CASSKGDRANTIYF. DNA for the CDR3: TGTGCCAGCAGCAAAGGGGACAGGGCAAACACCATATATTTT. The chain joins TRBV21-1 to TRBJ1-3; the table gives TRBD1 as D, unverified against the DNA. TRBV21-1 is a pseudogene segment. The CDR3 length is 14 residues.

The chain has TRBV6-5 and TRBJ2-7; 10 bases fit TRBD2. The CDR3 is 15 amino acids. Germline CDR1 and CDR2: MNHEY and SVGAGI. The CDR3 DNA reads TGTGCAGGGGCGAGCGGGAGGGGAGGAACCTACGAGCAGTACTTC. As protein: CAGASGRGGTYEQYF.

V usage is TRBV7-6 and J usage is TRBJ2-7; 9 nucleotides match TRBD1. Losses at the gene ends were 7 bases for V and 6 bases for J; bases not matched to a gene: 10. The germline CDR1 and CDR2 sequences are SGHVS and FNYEAQ. CDR3 length: 14 residues. In DNA, the CDR3 is TGTGCCAGCACGCCACGCGGGACAGGGAGCGAGCAGTACTTC. Protein: CASTPRGTGSEQYF. The full variable domain, rest sourced from reference TRBV7-6 and TRBJ2-7, is GAGVSQSPRYKVTKRGQDVALRCDPISGHVSLYWYRQALGQGPEFLTYFNYEAQQDKSGLPNDRFSAERPEGSISTLTIQRTEQRDSAMYRCASTPRGTGSEQYFGPGTRLTVT.

This clone was counted once. The chain recombines TRBV4-1 with TRBJ2-3; 7 bases agree with TRBD1. Germline assignment: CDR1 MGHRA and CDR2 YSYEKL. V dropped 5 bases and J dropped 3; count of bases not matched to a gene: 5. This CDR3 region has 14 residues. CDR3 sequence: CASSTQGETDTQYF. As DNA, the CDR3 is TGCGCCAGCAGCACGCAGGGGGAAACAGATACGCAGTATTTT.

The table lists this clone with a few counts. The genes are TRBV18 and TRBJ2-7; a weak D match, TRBD2 (7 bases). V was shortened by 4 bases and J by 6 bases, with 25 bases between the two germline ends. The germline gives CDR1 KGHSH, CDR2 LQKENI. The CDR3 runs to 17 residues. The chain's CDR3 is CASSHLTTGREGAEQYF. CDR3 in DNA: TGTGCCAGCTCACACCTCACGACAGGAAGGGAGGGAGCCGAGCAGTACTTC.

This clone was recorded at least ten times. The chain has TRBV18 and TRBJ1-5; D call uncertain. Germline V gene lookup returns CDR1 KGHSH and CDR2 LQKENI. The CDR3 spans 13 residues. Trimming removed 4 bases from V and 4 bases from J, with 8 bases in between. CDR3 residues: CASSQESNQPQHF. CDR3 sequence (DNA): TGTGCCAGCTCACAGGAGAGTAATCAGCCCCAGCATTTT. Combining the CDR3 with reference TRBV18 and TRBJ1-5 gives the whole variable domain NAGVMQNPRHLVRRRGQEARLRCSPMKGHSHVYWYRQLPEEGLKFMVYLQKENIIDESGMPKERFSAEFPKEGPSILRIQQVVRGDSAAYFCASSQESNQPQHFGDGTRLSIL.

The chain uses TRBV24-1 and TRBJ1-1, with 10 bases that match TRBD1. From germline, CDR1 is KGHDR and CDR2 SFDVKD. V was pared by 7 bases and J by 7 bases, with 20 bases of the junction left unmatched. The CDR3 consists of 18 residues. The CDR3 bases are TGTGCCACCAGGGACAACGAGGGACAGGGGCGGATGAGGCTTGAAGCTTTCTTT. This gives the protein CATRDNEGQGRMRLEAFF.

This sequence joins TRBV6-5 and TRBJ2-4, with D tentatively TRBD2 (5 bases). Trimming left V 6 bases short and J 7 bases short, with 13 bases between. This CDR3 has 13 residues. Germline V CDR1 and CDR2: MNHEY, SVGAGI. This CDR3 is CASSDGVNNIQYF. In nucleotides, the CDR3 is TGTGCCAGCAGCGACGGGGTAAATAACATTCAGTACTTC.

The chain has TRBV30 and TRBJ1-6; D is unclear. The ends were cut back, 3 bases at V and 9 bases at J, with 15 bases in the middle. This CDR3 comprises 14 residues. In germline, CDR1 is GTSNPN, CDR2 SVGIG (reference sequence). This chain's CDR3 is CAWSREKAGSPLHF. The DNA of the CDR3 is TGTGCCTGGAGCCGGGAAAAGGCCGGTTCACCCCTCCACTTT.

This chain connects TRBV28 to TRBJ2-7, with 11 bases matching TRBD2. Germline lookup yields CDR1 MDHEN and CDR2 SYDVKM. The trim removed 5 bases at V and 6 bases at J, leaving 6 bases unmatched. The CDR3 is 14 residues long. CDR3 loop: CASSPGTSGLEQYF. CDR3 DNA sequence: TGTGCCAGCAGTCCGGGGACTAGCGGTCTCGAGCAGTACTTC.

The gene calls are TRBV27 and TRBJ2-3; TRBD2 agrees at 15 bases. From germline, CDR1 is MNHEY and CDR2 SMNVEV (reference sequence). The CDR3 has 15 residues. V dropped 4 bases and J dropped 7; count of bases not matched to a gene: 3. DNA for the CDR3: TGTGCCAGCAGTTCCGGGACTAGCGGGAGGAATACGCAGTATTTT. Its translation: CASSSGTSGRNTQYF.

This clone was seen more than once but under ten times. The chain recombines TRBV7-8 with TRBJ1-2; 7 positions agree with TRBD1. This CDR3 is built from 19 residues. The junction had 20 bases not matched to a gene; V was cut back by 4 bases and J by 3 bases. Germline CDR1 and CDR2: SGHVS and FQNEAQ. The DNA of the CDR3 is TGTGCCAGCAGCTCGCGGACAGGACCTGCAAATCGGGCCGACTATGGCTACACCTTC. This gives the protein CASSSRTGPANRADYGYTF.

This chain uses TRBV12-5 with TRBJ2-6; D may be TRBD1 (6 bases). This CDR3 is built from 18 residues. Per the germline V gene, CDR1 is LGHNT and CDR2 is FRNRAP. Trimming shortened V by 4 bases and J by 4 bases, and 20 bases separated the two germline ends. The CDR3 spells CASGWISGTLGGANVLTF. The CDR3 bases are TGTGCTAGTGGTTGGATCTCCGGGACACTGGGGGGGGCCAACGTCCTGACTTTC.

This clone was detected many times. V and J are TRBV6-4 and TRBJ2-3; TRBD1 matches at 7 bases. The CDR3 is made up of 14 amino acids. Germline loops: CDR1 MRHNA, CDR2 SNTAGT. Trimming at V came to 3 bases and at J to 3 bases, leaving 3 bases not matched to a gene. The CDR3 loop reads CASSESTGTDTQYF. The CDR3 bases are TGTGCCAGCAGTGAATCGACAGGGACAGATACGCAGTATTTT.